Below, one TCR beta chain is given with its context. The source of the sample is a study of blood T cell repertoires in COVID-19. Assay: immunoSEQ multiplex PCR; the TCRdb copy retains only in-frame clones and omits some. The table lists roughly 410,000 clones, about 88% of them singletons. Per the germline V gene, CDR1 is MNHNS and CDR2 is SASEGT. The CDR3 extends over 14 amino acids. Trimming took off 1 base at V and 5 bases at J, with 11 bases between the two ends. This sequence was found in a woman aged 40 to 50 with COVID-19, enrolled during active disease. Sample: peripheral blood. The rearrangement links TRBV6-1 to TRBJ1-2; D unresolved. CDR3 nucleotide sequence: TGTGCCAGCAGTGAAGAGGCCGGAGGGTATGGCTACACCTTC. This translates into CASSEEAGGYGYTF.